These 15 T cell receptor beta chains came from one sample sequenced in a study of memory CD4+ T cells and cytomegalovirus serostatus. Profiled with immunoSEQ multiplex PCR; TCRdb holds only in-frame clones, not every one. The sample has 50,000 to 60,000 clones; around 80% are singletons. The sort gate was single viable CD3+CD4+CD8-CD45RO+ cells for memory CD4+ T cells. The sample comprised memory CD4+ T cells from blood. The receptors were sampled from an adult in good health and CMV-seropositive.

The chain links TRBV10-3 to TRBJ2-2, with 10 bases that match TRBD2. V lost 7 bases, J lost 5 bases, and 4 bases stayed unmatched. Germline CDR1 reads ENHRY; CDR2 reads SYGVKD. CDR3 length: 14 residues. This CDR3 is CAITGLAETGELFF. DNA of the CDR3: TGTGCCATCACTGGACTAGCGGAGACCGGGGAGCTGTTTTTT.

This chain uses TRBV6-6 with TRBJ2-5; D not resolved. The CDR3 has 12 residues. Trimming cost V 4 bases and J 4 bases, with 7 bases left between them. Looked up from germline, CDR1 is MNHNY and CDR2 is SVGAGI (reference sequence). CDR3 residues: CASSSSLETQYF. CDR3 nucleotides: TGTGCCAGCAGTTCCAGTCTAGAGACCCAGTACTTC.

This chain uses TRBV11-2 with TRBJ2-1, with TRBD2 as a possible D gene (7 bases). Looked up from germline, CDR1 is SGHAT and CDR2 is FQNNGV. The CDR3 is 14 residues long. V was clipped by 5 bases and J by 12 bases, with 20 bases between them. The CDR3 reads CASSHATAGAVQFF. CDR3 nucleotide sequence: TGTGCCAGCAGCCACGCTACCGCGGGGGCGGTGCAGTTCTTC.

The V gene is TRBV9, the J gene TRBJ2-3, with D possibly matching TRBD1 (6 bases). CDR3 length: 16 residues. The germline V gene has CDR1 SGDLS and CDR2 YYNGEE. The germline V and J ends were trimmed by 3 bases and 5 bases, with 19 bases remaining between them. In nucleotides, the CDR3 is TGTGCCAGCAGCGCGGGGACAATTTCATTAGGAGATACGCAGTATTTT. Protein sequence: CASSAGTISLGDTQYF.

This chain uses TRBV7-2 with TRBJ2-2, with D perhaps given as TRBD1 or TRBD2 (6 bases each). V shed 2 bases and J shed 4 bases, with 11 bases lying between them. Per germline, CDR1 SGHTA and CDR2 FQGNSA. The CDR3 is 15 amino acids. Here the CDR3 reads CASSLPRGGTGELFF. The CDR3 DNA reads as TGTGCCAGCAGCTTACCCAGGGGAGGCACCGGGGAGCTGTTTTTT.

This chain connects TRBV5-1 to TRBJ1-4, with D maybe TRBD1 (5 bases). CDR3 size: 13 residues. With 4 bases removed from V and 5 bases from J, the gap between germline ends came to 9 bases. The V gene's germline CDR1 is SGHRS and CDR2 YFSETQ. The CDR3 nucleotides read TGCGCCAGCAGCGACAGACACAATGAAAAACTGTTTTTT. This encodes CASSDRHNEKLFF.

The chain is built from TRBV5-4 and TRBJ2-6; a possible D gene is TRBD2 (5 bases). The V gene's germline CDR1 is SGHNT and CDR2 YYREEE (reference sequence). CDR3 length: 18 amino acids. V was trimmed by 2 bases and J by 1 base, leaving 16 bases between them. The CDR3 loop reads CASSFGGTGVSGANVLTF. CDR3 sequence (DNA): TGTGCCAGCAGCTTTGGTGGTACCGGGGTATCTGGGGCCAACGTCCTGACTTTC. The entire variable domain, with the rest obtained from reference TRBV5-4 and TRBJ2-6, is as follows: ETGVTQSPTHLIKTRGQQVTLRCSSQSGHNTVSWYQQALGQGPQFIFQYYREEENGRGNFPPRFSGLQFPNYSSELNVNALELDDSALYLCASSFGGTGVSGANVLTFGAGSRLTVL.

This chain uses TRBV27 with TRBJ2-5; maybe TRBD1 (5 bases). Germline assignment: CDR1 MNHEY and CDR2 SMNVEV (reference sequence). The CDR3 sequence is 14 residues long. The V end was cut by 6 bases, the J end by 1 base, with 12 bases between. The CDR3 nucleotides read TGTGCCAGCAGGCCAAACCAGGGCCAAGAGACCCAGTACTTC. Translating it yields CASRPNQGQETQYF.

The rearrangement joins TRBV18 to TRBJ1-5, with TRBD1 as a possible D gene (5 bases). The V end lost 3 bases, the J end lost 4 bases, and 7 bases lay between the germline ends. This CDR3 comprises 13 residues. Germline-derived CDR1 and CDR2 are KGHSH and LQKENI. Here the CDR3 reads CASSPGPNQPQHF. CDR3 sequence (DNA): TGTGCCAGCTCACCGGGGCCAAATCAGCCCCAGCATTTT.

The rearrangement uses TRBV6-1 and TRBJ2-5, with TRBD1 matching over 10 bases. Germline trimming cut 8 bases from V and 2 bases from J; bases unmatched to any gene: 2. The length of the CDR3 is 13 residues. Germline CDR1 and CDR2: MNHNS and SASEGT. As DNA, the CDR3 is TGTGCCAGCGGACAGGGGGGACAAGAGACCCAGTACTTC. Its translation is CASGQGGQETQYF.

V usage is TRBV4-1 and J usage is TRBJ1-4; 8 bases fit TRBD1. After removal of 0 bases from V and 7 bases from J, the junction contained 10 bases not matched to a gene. Germline loops: CDR1 MGHRA, CDR2 YSYEKL. The CDR3 extends over 17 amino acids. CDR3 bases: TGCGCCAGCAGCCAAGAGGGCCGCCAGGGGGCTGGTGAAAAACTGTTTTTT. This gives the protein CASSQEGRQGAGEKLFF.

The chain employs TRBV18 and TRBJ2-7; 7 bases agree with TRBD2. The CDR3 covers 15 residues. Germline V gene lookup returns CDR1 KGHSH and CDR2 LQKENI. J lost 5 bases, V lost 0 bases, and 7 bases had no gene match. The CDR3 sequence is CASSPPHSRGDEQYF. Here the CDR3 DNA reads TGTGCCAGCTCACCACCGCATAGTCGGGGGGACGAGCAGTACTTC. The variable domain in full, completed from reference TRBV18 and TRBJ2-7, reads NAGVMQNPRHLVRRRGQEARLRCSPMKGHSHVYWYRQLPEEGLKFMVYLQKENIIDESGMPKERFSAEFPKEGPSILRIQQVVRGDSAAYFCASSPPHSRGDEQYFGPGTRLTVT.

The chain joins TRBV6-5 to TRBJ2-7; the match to TRBD2 covers 10 bases. This CDR3 has 16 amino acids. J was trimmed by 6 bases and V by 3 bases; bases with no gene match: 11. Germline lookup yields CDR1 MNHEY and CDR2 SVGAGI. CDR3 loop: CASSYDSGTSVFEQYF. DNA of the CDR3: TGTGCCAGCAGTTATGATTCCGGGACTAGCGTTTTCGAGCAGTACTTC.

This chain joins TRBV5-1 and TRBJ1-5; tentatively, D is TRBD1 (6 bases). Germline CDR1 reads SGHRS; CDR2 reads YFSETQ. The V end lost 4 bases, the J end lost 5 bases, and 16 bases lay between the germline ends. There are 15 residues in the CDR3. CDR3 coding DNA: TGCGCCAGCAGCCCCTCCGGAGGGGGACATCAGCCCCAGCATTTT. Translating it yields CASSPSGGGHQPQHF. The whole variable domain, filled in from reference TRBV5-1 and TRBJ1-5, reads KAGVTQTPRYLIKTRGQQVTLSCSPISGHRSVSWYQQTPGQGLQFLFEYFSETQRNKGNFPGRFSGRQFSNSRSEMNVSTLELGDSALYLCASSPSGGGHQPQHFGDGTRLSIL.

The chain links TRBV6-1 to TRBJ1-6; D possibly corresponds to TRBD1 (5 bases). CDR1 is MNHNS and CDR2 is SASEGT in the germline V gene. Trimming took 8 bases from V and 3 from J, leaving 14 bases between them. This CDR3 comprises 15 residues. In nucleotides, the CDR3 is TGTGCCAGCGGGGCAGGGTCCCACTATAATTCACCCCTCCACTTT. It encodes CASGAGSHYNSPLHF.